Sequencing of this TCR beta chain was carried out in a study of blood T cell repertoires in COVID-19. Only in-frame clones appear in the TCRdb table, and some are missing; sequencing was by immunoSEQ multiplex PCR. The sample consists of approximately 280,000 clones, 70% to 90% of them appearing once. CDR3 size: 14 residues. Trimming shortened V by 4 bases and J by 6 bases, and 12 bases separated the two germline ends. CDR1 is SGHTA, CDR2 FQGNSA, per germline. Participants, roughly 18 to 90 years old, spanned some 23 US areas. Donors were grouped by their self-reported clinical history. In Cohort 3, a recovered donor had either two negative PCRs, clearance, or symptom resolution.

The chain combines TRBV7-2 with TRBJ1-4; no clear D gene. Sequenced input: PBMCs or T cells enriched from blood (not recorded which). This clonotype originated in a woman aged 40 to 50 who had recovered from COVID-19. In DNA, the CDR3 is TGTGCCAGCAGCTCTTTAGGGAGATATGAAAAACTGTTTTTT. This sequence encodes CASSSLGRYEKLFF.